This T cell receptor (beta chain) was sequenced during a study of T cell responses to AZD1222 COVID-19 vaccine listed by TCRdb under 2021. Looking at the study overall: AZD1222 recipients given second doses at about 4 weeks or at about 12 weeks were pooled, since spike-specific TCR depth and breadth were not found to differ between the two schedules. A total of under 250 trial participants underwent TCR sequencing, of whom 207 had received two doses of AZD1222 and some 25 had received two doses of the MenACWY control vaccine. Trial participants were enrolled by age into subgroups of 18-55, 56-69 and 70-plus years, and around 150, 28 and 57 TCR-sequenced participants, respectively, were included in these subgroups.

In regard to this clone: What this receptor recognizes is not known. Base qualities are not recorded, but no much larger clone differs from it by a single base.

There are 16 amino acids in the CDR3, from cysteine to phenylalanine inclusive. Left in the record is the CDR3 DNA by itself, 48 bases read in frame from the first base. V is pruned by 3 bases and J by 0 bases, leaving 7 bases of the junction without a gene match. In the germline V gene, CDR1 corresponds to MDHEN and CDR2 to SYDVKM. The CDR3 regions of human TCRbeta chains were analyzed by immunosequencing. As for the original processing: TCRs in the repertoires were compared against a reference library of SARS-CoV-2-specific TCRs that had been generated with the MIRA antigen-specificity platform. Breadth was defined as the fraction of unique TCRs that were SARS-CoV-2-associated, and depth was defined as the fraction of total T cells that were SARS-CoV-2-associated. Using the MIRA data, each spike-specific TCR was mapped to the spike region that the TCR reacts to and placed in a CD4 or CD8 class. Log10-transformed breadth and depth values were compared by one-way ANOVA with Sidak's multiple comparisons tests. TCRdb re-hosts the immuneACCESS table, in-frame sequences only. Its copies lack some clones; in the studies checked, an unresolved V gene accounts for under half of them, and the cause for the rest is not known. That table furnishes V, J and clone size, whereas the DNA furnished D and trimming. Present in this sample are 60,000 to 100,000 clones, roughly 90% of which were seen just once. Roughly 24% of the sample rests with the top ten.

The sample's time point label, decoded: baseline before first vaccination. Vaccinee samples were obtained from the UK trials COV001 and COV002, which included a single-blind randomized controlled phase 2/3 trial of AZD1222 (ChAdOx1 nCoV-19) in healthy adults. For TCRbeta chain sequencing, PBMC samples were collected from trial participants at day 0 and at day 28 after the second dose. What the work shows at the level of the full study, not this receptor alone: In the small 56-69-year group, the increase in depth fell short of significance, most likely because of low power. No day 14 peak-response samples were available, so repertoires were characterized only after the peak T cell response. Reportedly, almost half of the unique spike-specific TCRs recognized epitopes lying outside the regions that are mutated in the B.1.351 and B.1.1.7 variants. CD4 TCRs associated with the vaccine covered the entire spike protein, and the dominant responses were in regions 160-218 and 743-854. Spike-specific TCR breadth and depth rose significantly after two AZD1222 doses compared with day 0 and with MenACWY recipients. Participants were mostly white British and included more females than males, and it was suggested by the authors that clonal diversity may have been underestimated. Conclusions about previously exposed vaccinees are limited, since just a handful of AZD1222 recipients were seropositive for SARS-CoV-2 at baseline.

This TCR derives from an adult in good health. The chain was built from TRBV28 and TRBJ1-2, with 7 central nucleotides matching TRBD1. Sequencing was performed on peripheral blood, taken on day 0 of AZD1222 vaccination. In nucleotides, the sequence is TGTGCCAGCAGTTTCCCCAGGGACAGAGCTAACTATGGCTACACCTTC. Its protein product is CASSFPRDRANYGYTF.